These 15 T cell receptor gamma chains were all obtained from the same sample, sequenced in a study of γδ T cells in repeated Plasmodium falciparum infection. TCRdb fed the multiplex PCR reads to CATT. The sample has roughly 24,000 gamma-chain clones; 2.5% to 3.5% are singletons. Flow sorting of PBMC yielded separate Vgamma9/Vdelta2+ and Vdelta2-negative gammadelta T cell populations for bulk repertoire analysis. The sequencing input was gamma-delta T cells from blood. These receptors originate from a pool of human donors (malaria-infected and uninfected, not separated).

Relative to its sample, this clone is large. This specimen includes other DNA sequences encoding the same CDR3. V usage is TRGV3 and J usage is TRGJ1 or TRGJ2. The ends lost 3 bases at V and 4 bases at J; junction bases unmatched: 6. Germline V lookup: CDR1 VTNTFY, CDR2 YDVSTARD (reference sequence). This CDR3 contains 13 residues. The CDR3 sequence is CATWDSWYYKKLF. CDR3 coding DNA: TGTGCCACCTGGGACTCGTGGTATTATAAGAAACTCTTT.

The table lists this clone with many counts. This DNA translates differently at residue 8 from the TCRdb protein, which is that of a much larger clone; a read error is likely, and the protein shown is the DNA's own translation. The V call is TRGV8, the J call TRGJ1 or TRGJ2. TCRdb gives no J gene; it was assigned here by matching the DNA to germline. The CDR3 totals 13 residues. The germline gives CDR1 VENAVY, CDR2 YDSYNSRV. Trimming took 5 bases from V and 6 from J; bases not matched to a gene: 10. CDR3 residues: CATWGPVCYKKLF. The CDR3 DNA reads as TGTGCCACCTGGGGCCCTGTATGTTATAAGAAACTCTTT.

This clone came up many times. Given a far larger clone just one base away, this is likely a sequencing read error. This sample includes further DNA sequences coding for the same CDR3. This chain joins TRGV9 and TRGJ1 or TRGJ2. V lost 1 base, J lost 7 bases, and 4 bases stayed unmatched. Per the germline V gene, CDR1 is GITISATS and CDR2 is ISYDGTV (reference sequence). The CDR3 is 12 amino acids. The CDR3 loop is CALWEVSYKKLF. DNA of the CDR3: TGTGCCTTGTGGGAGGTCTCCTATAAGAAACTCTTT.

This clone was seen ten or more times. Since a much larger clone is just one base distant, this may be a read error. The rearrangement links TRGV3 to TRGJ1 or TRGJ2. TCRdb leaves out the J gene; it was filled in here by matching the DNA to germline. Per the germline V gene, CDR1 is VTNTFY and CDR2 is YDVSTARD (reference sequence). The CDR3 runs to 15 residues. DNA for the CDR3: TGTGCCACCCGGGACAGGCCTTTTTGTTATTATAAGAAACTCTTT. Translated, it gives CATRDRPFCYYKKLF.

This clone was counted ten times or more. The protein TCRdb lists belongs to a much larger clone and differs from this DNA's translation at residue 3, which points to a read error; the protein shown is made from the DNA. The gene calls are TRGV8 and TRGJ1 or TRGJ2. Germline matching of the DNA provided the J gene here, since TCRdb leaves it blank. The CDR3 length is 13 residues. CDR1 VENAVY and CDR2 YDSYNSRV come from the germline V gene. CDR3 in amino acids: CASWDTNYYKKLF. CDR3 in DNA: TGTGCCTCCTGGGACACGAATTATTATAAGAAACTCTTT.

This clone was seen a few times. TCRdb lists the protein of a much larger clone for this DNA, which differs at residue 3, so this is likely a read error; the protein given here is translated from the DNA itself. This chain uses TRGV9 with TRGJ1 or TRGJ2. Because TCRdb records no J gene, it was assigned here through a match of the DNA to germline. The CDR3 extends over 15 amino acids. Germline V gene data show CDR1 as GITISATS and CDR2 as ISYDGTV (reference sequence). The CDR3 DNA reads TGTGCCATGTGGGAGGTGCACCCTGGGGATTATAAGAAACTCTTT. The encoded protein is CAMWEVHPGDYKKLF.

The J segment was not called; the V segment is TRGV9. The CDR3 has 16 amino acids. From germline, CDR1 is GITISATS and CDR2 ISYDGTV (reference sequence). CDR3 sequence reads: CALWEAMRKGEKIEVF. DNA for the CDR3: TGTGCCTTGTGGGAGGCCATGAGAAAGGGCGAAAAAATCGAGGTATTT.

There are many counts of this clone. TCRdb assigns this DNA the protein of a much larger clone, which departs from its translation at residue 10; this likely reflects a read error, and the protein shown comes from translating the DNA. The CDR3 DNA follows: TGTGCCACCTGGCCCAATTATTATAAGGAACTCTTT. It encodes CATWPNYYKELF. Here the V gene is TRGV4, but the J gene went uncalled. CDR3 length: 12 amino acids. The germline V gene encodes CDR1 EGSTGY and CDR2 YDSYTSSV.

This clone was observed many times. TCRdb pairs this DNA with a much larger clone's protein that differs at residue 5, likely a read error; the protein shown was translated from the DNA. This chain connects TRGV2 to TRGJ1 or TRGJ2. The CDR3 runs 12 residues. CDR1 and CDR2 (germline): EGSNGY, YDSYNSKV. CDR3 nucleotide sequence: TGTGCCACCTGGGCCGGGCCTTATAAGAAACTCTTT. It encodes CATWAGPYKKLF.

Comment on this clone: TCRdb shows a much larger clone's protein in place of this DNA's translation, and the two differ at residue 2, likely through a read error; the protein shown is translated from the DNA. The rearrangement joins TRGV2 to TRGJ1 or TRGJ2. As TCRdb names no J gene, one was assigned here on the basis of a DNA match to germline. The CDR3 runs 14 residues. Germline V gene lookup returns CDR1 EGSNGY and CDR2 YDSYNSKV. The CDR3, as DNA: TGTACCACCTGGGACGGATTAACGCATTATAAGAAACTCTTT. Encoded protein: CTTWDGLTHYKKLF.

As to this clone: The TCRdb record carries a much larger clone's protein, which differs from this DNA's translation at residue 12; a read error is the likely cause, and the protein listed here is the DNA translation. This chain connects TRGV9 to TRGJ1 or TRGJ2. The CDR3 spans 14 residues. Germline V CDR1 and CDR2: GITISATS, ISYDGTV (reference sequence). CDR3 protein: CALWEVLPYYKRLF. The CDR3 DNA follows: TGTGCCTTGTGGGAGGTGCTTCCCTATTATAAGAGACTCTTT.

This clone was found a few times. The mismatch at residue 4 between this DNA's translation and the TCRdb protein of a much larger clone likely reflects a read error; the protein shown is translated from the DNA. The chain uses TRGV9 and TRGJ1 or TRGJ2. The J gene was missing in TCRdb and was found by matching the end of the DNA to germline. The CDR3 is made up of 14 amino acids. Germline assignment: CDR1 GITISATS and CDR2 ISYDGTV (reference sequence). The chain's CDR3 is CALREVHPYYKKLF. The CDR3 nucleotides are TGTGCCTTGCGGGAGGTGCATCCTTATTATAAGAAACTCTTT.

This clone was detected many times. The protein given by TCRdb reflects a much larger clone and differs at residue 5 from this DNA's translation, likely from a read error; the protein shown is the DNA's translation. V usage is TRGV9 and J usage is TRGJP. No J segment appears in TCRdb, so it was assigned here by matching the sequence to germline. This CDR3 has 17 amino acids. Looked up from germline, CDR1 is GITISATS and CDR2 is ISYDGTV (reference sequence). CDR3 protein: CALWGVNPELGKKIKVF. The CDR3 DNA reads TGTGCCTTGTGGGGGGTGAATCCTGAGTTGGGCAAAAAAATCAAGGTATTT.

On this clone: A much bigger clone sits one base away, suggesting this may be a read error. The CDR3 coding sequence is TGTGCCACCGCGAATTATAAGAAGCTCTTT. Residues: CATANYKKLF. The V gene reported is TRGV4; the J gene is uncalled. Per the germline V gene, CDR1 is EGSTGY and CDR2 is YDSYTSSV. CDR3 length equals 10 residues.

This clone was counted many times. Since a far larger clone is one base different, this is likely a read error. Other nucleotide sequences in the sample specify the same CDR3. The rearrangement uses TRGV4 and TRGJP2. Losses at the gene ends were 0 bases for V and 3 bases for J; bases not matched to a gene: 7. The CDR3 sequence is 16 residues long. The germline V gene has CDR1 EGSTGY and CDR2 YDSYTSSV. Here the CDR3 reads CATWDGLLGSDWIKTF. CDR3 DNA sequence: TGTGCCACCTGGGATGGGCTTCTAGGTAGTGATTGGATCAAGACGTTT.